One and the same sample provided the 11 T cell receptor beta chains below, sequenced in a study of OX40 agonist ivuxolimab in advanced cancers. TCRdb's table, derived via immunoSEQ multiplex PCR, lists solely in-frame clones and lacks some. The profile covers 80,000 or so clones, with around 92% appearing a single time and about 2.3% taken by the ten largest. The sequencing used CD4+ or CD8+ T cells sorted from blood, collected in a trial of the OX40 agonist ivuxolimab. The receptors were sampled from an adult with an advanced solid tumor such as melanoma, head and neck, liver or kidney cancer.

V gene TRBV28 combines with J gene TRBJ1-1; a possible D gene is TRBD1 (6 bases). Germline V lookup: CDR1 MDHEN, CDR2 SYDVKM. The CDR3 loop spans 14 amino acids. Between the trimmed V and J ends, which lost 8 bases and 1 base, there was a span of 14 bases. DNA for the CDR3: TGTGCCAGCCTTTCGATGGGGGCGAACACTGAAGCTTTCTTT. It encodes CASLSMGANTEAFF.

This rearrangement joins TRBV19 to TRBJ1-2, with TRBD1 matching 7 bases. The CDR3 loop spans 15 amino acids. Losses at the gene ends were 1 base for V and 0 bases for J; bases not matched to a gene: 2. Germline CDR1 reads LNHDA; CDR2 reads SQIVND (reference sequence). The CDR3 sequence: CASSIVGTANYGYTF. The DNA of the CDR3 is TGTGCCAGTAGTATAGTGGGGACAGCTAACTATGGCTACACCTTC.

The chain combines TRBV5-6 with TRBJ2-7, with TRBD2 matching 10 bases. With 5 bases clipped from V and 7 bases from J, the junction kept 21 bases outside the gene matches. CDR1 is SGHDT and CDR2 is YYEEEE in the germline V gene. This CDR3 spans 18 amino acids. The CDR3 sequence: CASSPRPSGGPGLGEQYF. The CDR3 DNA reads as TGTGCCAGCAGTCCGCGGCCTAGCGGGGGTCCGGGCCTGGGGGAGCAGTACTTC.

This chain links TRBV7-8 with TRBJ1-2, with 7 bases that match TRBD1. V was clipped by 4 bases and J by 7 bases; unmatched bases: 9. The CDR3 spans 14 residues. Germline values: CDR1 SGHVS, CDR2 FQNEAQ. CDR3 protein: CASSYTPGGPGYTF. The CDR3 DNA is TGTGCCAGCAGCTACACCCCAGGGGGGCCTGGCTACACCTTC.

The chain is built from TRBV5-4 and TRBJ1-5; possibly TRBD1 for D (5 bases). The CDR3 spans 14 residues. Trimming pared 5 bases from V and 3 bases from J, leaving 12 bases between. Germline CDR1 reads SGHNT; CDR2 reads YYREEE (reference sequence). In DNA, the CDR3 is TGTGCCAGCAGTCCCTTGGGACTCAATCAGCCCCAGCATTTT. This gives the protein CASSPLGLNQPQHF.

The rearrangement uses TRBV5-6 and TRBJ1-1; D remains ambiguous. CDR1 and CDR2 (germline): SGHDT, YYEEEE. The CDR3 length is 12 residues. V lost 4 bases and J 11 bases, leaving 15 bases between the germline ends. DNA of the CDR3: TGTGCCAGCAGCCTATCTGGCGGGTTGGCTTTCTTT. Translation gives CASSLSGGLAFF. Looking up the rest from reference TRBV5-6 and TRBJ1-1 gives the full variable domain: DAGVTQSPTHLIKTRGQQVTLRCSPKSGHDTVSWYQQALGQGPQFIFQYYEEEERQRGNFPDRFSGHQFPNYSSELNVNALLLGDSALYLCASSLSGGLAFFGQGTRLTVV.

This chain joins TRBV7-9 and TRBJ2-3; a weak D match, TRBD1 (6 bases). From germline, CDR1 is SEHNR and CDR2 FQNEAQ (reference sequence). V shed 5 bases and J shed 5 bases, with 17 bases lying between them. The CDR3 is 15 amino acids. The CDR3 DNA reads as TGTGCCAGCAGCCCACGGAAGACAGGTCTAGATACGCAGTATTTT. This codes for CASSPRKTGLDTQYF. The full variable domain, in which reference TRBV7-9 and TRBJ2-3 provide the parts outside the CDR3, is DTGVSQNPRHKITKRGQNVTFRCDPISEHNRLYWYRQTLGQGPEFLTYFQNEAQLEKSRLLSDRFSAERPKGSFSTLEIQRTEQGDSAMYLCASSPRKTGLDTQYFGPGTRLTVL.

With regard to this clone: Compared with germline, one end of the junction differs, possibly owing to a read error. This chain uses TRBV20-1 with TRBJ1-2, with D tentatively TRBD1 (5 bases). Germline values: CDR1 DFQATT, CDR2 SNEGSKA (reference sequence). There are 11 residues in the CDR3. DNA for the CDR3: TGCAGTGCTAGAATCGACAGAGTAGACATCTTC. It yields the protein CSARIDRVDIF.

CDR3 in amino acids: CASSSPKRGTLNEQFF. CDR3 nucleotides: TGTGCCAGCAGCTCCCCAAAGCGGGGGACCTTAAATGAGCAGTTCTTC. The V and J genes are TRBV25-1 and TRBJ2-1; 8 nucleotides align to TRBD2. The CDR3 length is 16 residues. With V trimmed by 6 bases and J by 7 bases, 14 bases remained unmatched. Germline V gene sequence: CDR1 MGHDK, CDR2 SYGVNS.

The J gene is TRBJ2-1, the V gene TRBV7-6; 8 bases fit TRBD1. V lost 0 bases, J lost 10 bases, and 14 bases stayed unmatched. This CDR3 is 17 amino acids long. Germline lookup yields CDR1 SGHVS and CDR2 FNYEAQ. The CDR3 DNA is TGTGCCAGCAGCTTAGCGGGTGGAGGGACAGGAGTTTGGGAGCAGTTCTTC. Encoded protein: CASSLAGGGTGVWEQFF.

The chain joins TRBV5-8 to TRBJ1-5; the D is unclear. Per germline, CDR1 SGHTS and CDR2 YDEGEE. The ends were cut back, 1 base at V and 3 bases at J, with 8 bases in the middle. The CDR3 contains 14 residues. The CDR3 DNA sequence: TGTGCCAGCAGCTTGTATGGCACCAATCAGCCCCAGCATTTT. Amino acids: CASSLYGTNQPQHF.